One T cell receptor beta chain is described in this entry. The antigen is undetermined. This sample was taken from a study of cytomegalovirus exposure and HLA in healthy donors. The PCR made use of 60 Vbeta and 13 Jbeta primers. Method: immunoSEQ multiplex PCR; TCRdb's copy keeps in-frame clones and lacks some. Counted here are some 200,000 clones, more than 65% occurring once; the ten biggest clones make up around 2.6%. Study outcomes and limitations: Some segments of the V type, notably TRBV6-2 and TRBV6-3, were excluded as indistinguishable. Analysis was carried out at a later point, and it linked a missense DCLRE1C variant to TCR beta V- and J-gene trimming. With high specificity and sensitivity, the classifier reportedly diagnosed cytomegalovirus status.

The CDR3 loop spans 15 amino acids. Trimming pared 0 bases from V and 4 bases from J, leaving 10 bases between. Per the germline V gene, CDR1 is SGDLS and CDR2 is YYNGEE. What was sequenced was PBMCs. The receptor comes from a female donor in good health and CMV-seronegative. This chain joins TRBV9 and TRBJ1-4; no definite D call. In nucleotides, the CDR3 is TGTGCCAGCAGCGTAGGGGCTGAGGGTAATGAAAAACTGTTTTTT. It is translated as CASSVGAEGNEKLFF.